The 20 T cell receptor beta chains given below trace back to one sample, sequenced in a study of shared clonotypes between healthy human individuals (dated by TCRdb to 2020 to 2022). CD8 naive samples were obtained by positive selection for CCR7 among CD45RO-negative cells, yielding a CD45RA+CCR7+ population from which TemRA cells were excluded. Libraries were prepared through the immunoSEQ multiplex PCR assay. Imported from immuneACCESS, the table was reduced by TCRdb to in-frame sequences with V and J called. These copies leave out some clones; in studies compared against another copy, an unresolved V gene accounts for under half, and the cause of the remainder is not known. In this sample the table shows about 580,000 clones, 95% to 98% of which occur a single time. The top ten clonotypes cover more than 0.3% of the sample. The sequencing sample was made of naive CD8+ T cells sorted from blood. The cell subset or site label, as the study defines it: CD45RA+CCR7+. The receptors here all came from a man aged 25 to 40 in good health.

A word on this clone: The sample holds other DNA sequences that translate to the same CDR3. This chain links TRBV7-9 with TRBJ2-7; tentatively, D is TRBD2 (5 bases). There are 12 residues in the CDR3. Trimming removed 3 bases at V and 3 bases at J, with 6 bases between. Germline lookup yields CDR1 SEHNR and CDR2 FQNEAQ (reference sequence). The CDR3 region is CASSLGDYEQYF. In DNA form, the CDR3 reads TGTGCCAGCAGCTTGGGAGACTACGAGCAGTACTTC.

This chain connects TRBV29-1 to TRBJ2-1; D ambiguous. Germline-derived CDR1 and CDR2 are SQVTM and ANQGSEA. V dropped 6 bases and J dropped 0 bases, with 9 bases sitting between them. The CDR3 consists of 13 residues. CDR3 DNA sequence: TGCAGCGTAACAGTTAGCTCCTACAATGAGCAGTTCTTC. Translated, it gives CSVTVSSYNEQFF.

The CDR3 reads CASREIKREGLNEQFF. The CDR3 region has the DNA TGTGCCAGCAGGGAAATAAAGCGGGAGGGCTTAAATGAGCAGTTCTTC. The chain recombines TRBV11-2 with TRBJ2-1; 10 bases map to TRBD2. Germline V gene sequence: CDR1 SGHAT, CDR2 FQNNGV. The CDR3 totals 16 residues. J was trimmed by 7 bases and V by 6 bases; bases with no gene match: 12.

The chain joins TRBV7-9 to TRBJ2-7; TRBD1 aligns across 10 bases. The CDR3 is 14 residues long. Germline CDR1 and CDR2: SEHNR and FQNEAQ (reference sequence). The trim removed 5 bases at V and 6 bases at J, leaving 7 bases unmatched. Here the CDR3 reads CASSRGTGDIEQYF. CDR3 bases: TGTGCCAGCAGCCGCGGGACAGGGGATATCGAGCAGTACTTC.

This clone was counted a single time. This sequence joins TRBV27 and TRBJ2-7; 8 positions agree with TRBD2. Per germline, CDR1 MNHEY and CDR2 SMNVEV (reference sequence). Trimming at V came to 6 bases and at J to 4 bases, leaving 8 bases not matched to a gene. The CDR3 is 14 residues long. The CDR3 bases are TGTGCCAGCAGCCCAAGCGGGAGTAGGTACGAGCAGTACTTC. Translation: CASSPSGSRYEQYF.

As concerns this clone: The sample holds other DNA sequences that translate to the same CDR3. The chain joins TRBV29-1 to TRBJ2-3; no reliable D call. The ends were cut back, 4 bases at V and 4 bases at J, with 3 bases in the middle. The CDR3 is 10 amino acids. Germline CDR1 and CDR2: SQVTM and ANQGSEA. The CDR3 spells CSVVADTQYF. The CDR3 coding sequence is TGCAGCGTTGTGGCAGATACGCAGTATTTT.

The rearrangement uses TRBV27 and TRBJ2-6; D ambiguous. Germline CDR1 reads MNHEY; CDR2 reads SMNVEV (reference sequence). The CDR3 consists of 14 residues. V shed 8 bases and J shed 0 bases, with 8 bases lying between them. The CDR3 reads CASLAYSGANVLTF. CDR3 DNA: TGTGCCAGCCTCGCATACTCTGGGGCCAACGTCCTGACTTTC.

The chain carries TRBV18 and TRBJ2-1; 13 bases are a match to TRBD2. V gave up 6 bases and J gave up 7 bases; unmatched junction bases: 12. In germline, CDR1 is KGHSH, CDR2 LQKENI. The CDR3 extends over 17 amino acids. The CDR3 loop reads CASSPLLGTSGMNEQFF. The CDR3 DNA sequence: TGTGCCAGCTCCCCTCTCCTCGGGACTAGCGGGATGAATGAGCAGTTCTTC.

This sequence joins TRBV7-9 and TRBJ2-2; D is ambiguous. This CDR3 spans 12 amino acids. Germline V gene sequence: CDR1 SEHNR, CDR2 FQNEAQ (reference sequence). V was shortened by 8 bases and J by 7 bases, with 11 bases between the two germline ends. The CDR3 is CASQRNDGELFF. As DNA, the CDR3 is TGTGCCAGCCAGAGAAACGACGGGGAGCTGTTTTTT.

V usage is TRBV14 and J usage is TRBJ1-4; maybe TRBD1 (6 bases). Looked up from germline, CDR1 is SGHDN and CDR2 is FVKESK. Between the trimmed V and J ends, which lost 4 bases and 8 bases, there was a span of 17 bases. The CDR3 is 15 amino acids. In nucleotides, the CDR3 is TGTGCCAGCAGCCCCAGTTCTGGGGGGGGCGAAAAACTGTTTTTT. This translates into CASSPSSGGGEKLFF.

The chain links TRBV28 to TRBJ2-7; TRBD2 matches at 11 bases. This CDR3 has 13 residues. Germline CDR1 and CDR2: MDHEN and SYDVKM. V trimming: 3 bases; J trimming: 5 bases; junction bases outside the gene matches: 0. The CDR3 bases are TGTGCCAGCAGTTTGACTAGCGGGGACGAGCAGTACTTC. Translation gives CASSLTSGDEQYF.

This chain connects TRBV19 to TRBJ1-1; no clear D. There are 14 residues in the CDR3. Trimming cost V 7 bases and J 0 bases, with 12 bases left between them. Germline CDR1 reads LNHDA; CDR2 reads SQIVND (reference sequence). CDR3 DNA: TGTGCCAGTACGCAGGCCCGCCTGAACACTGAAGCTTTCTTT. It specifies CASTQARLNTEAFF.

The CDR3 loop reads CAWLRGTEAFF. CDR3 nucleotides: TGTGCCTGGTTGCGGGGGACTGAAGCTTTCTTT. V gene TRBV30 combines with J gene TRBJ1-1; D possibly corresponds to TRBD1 (5 bases). The CDR3 has 11 residues. Per germline, CDR1 GTSNPN and CDR2 SVGIG (reference sequence). Trimming removed 5 bases at V and 5 bases at J, with 9 bases between.

CDR3 protein: CASSASGGTYEQYF. The CDR3 bases are TGTGCCAGCAGTGCGAGCGGGGGAACCTACGAGCAGTACTTC. The J gene is TRBJ2-7, the V gene TRBV6-1, with 8 bases aligning to TRBD2. V shed 4 bases, J shed 2 bases, and the junction held 4 bases outside the gene matches. Per the germline V gene, CDR1 is MNHNS and CDR2 is SASEGT. CDR3 length equals 14 residues.

The chain recombines TRBV10-1 with TRBJ2-7; 7 bases fit TRBD1. Germline CDR1 reads WNHNN; CDR2 reads SYGVQD (reference sequence). Trimming at V came to 0 bases and at J to 6 bases, leaving 11 bases not matched to a gene. There are 16 residues in the CDR3. The CDR3 region is CASSESRARGSREQYF. The CDR3 region has the DNA TGCGCCAGCAGTGAGTCGAGGGCCAGGGGGTCTCGCGAGCAGTACTTC.

The J gene is TRBJ2-3, the V gene TRBV9; D uncertain. Germline V CDR1 and CDR2: SGDLS, YYNGEE. The CDR3 covers 14 residues. V was clipped by 5 bases and J by 1 base, with 11 bases between them. For the CDR3, the DNA is TGTGCCAGCAGTCCCGTCCCGCGCACAGATACGCAGTATTTT. It is translated as CASSPVPRTDTQYF.

This sequence joins TRBV14 and TRBJ2-7, with D maybe TRBD1 (6 bases). CDR1 and CDR2 from the germline V gene are SGHDN and FVKESK. The CDR3 loop spans 15 amino acids. Trimming removed 0 bases from V and 2 bases from J, with 11 bases in between. The CDR3 coding sequence is TGTGCCAGCAGCCAAGAGTTGGGGGCTACCTACGAGCAGTACTTC. Residues: CASSQELGATYEQYF.

Turning to this clone: In the same sample, other DNA sequences code for this CDR3. V usage is TRBV27 and J usage is TRBJ2-7, with a possible D match to TRBD1 (6 bases). There are 14 residues in the CDR3. CDR1 and CDR2 (germline): MNHEY, SMNVEV (reference sequence). The V and J ends lost 5 bases and 0 bases respectively, with 11 bases between them. The CDR3: CASSLGQSSYEQYF. Here the CDR3 DNA reads TGTGCCAGCAGTCTCGGACAGAGCTCCTACGAGCAGTACTTC.

The gene calls are TRBV5-4 and TRBJ2-1; TRBD2 is a possible D gene (5 bases). Trimming left V 1 base short and J 8 bases short, with 7 bases between. Germline CDR1 reads SGHNT; CDR2 reads YYREEE (reference sequence). The CDR3 is 12 amino acids. The CDR3, as DNA: TGTGCCAGCAGCTTGCGGGGAGATGAGCAGTTCTTC. Protein sequence: CASSLRGDEQFF.

A remark on this clone: At one end, the junction sequence differs from germline, possibly due to a read error. This chain joins TRBV27 and TRBJ2-7; D is possibly TRBD2 (6 bases). Germline-derived CDR1 and CDR2 are MNHEY and SMNVEV (reference sequence). This CDR3 contains 10 residues. DNA of the CDR3: TGTGCCACAGGACCTAGCGAGAAGTACTTC. The encoded protein is CATGPSEKYF.